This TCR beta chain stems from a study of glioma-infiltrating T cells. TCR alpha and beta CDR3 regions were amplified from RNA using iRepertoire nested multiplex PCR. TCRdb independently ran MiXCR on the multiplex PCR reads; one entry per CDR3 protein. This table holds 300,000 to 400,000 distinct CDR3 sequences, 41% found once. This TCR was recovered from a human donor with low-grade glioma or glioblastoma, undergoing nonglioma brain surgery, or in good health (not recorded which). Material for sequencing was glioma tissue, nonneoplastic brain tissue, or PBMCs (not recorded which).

CDR3 in amino acids: CASTLGYSLNTEAFF. As DNA, the CDR3 is TGCGCCAGCACCCTTGGATACAGCTTGAACACTGAAGCTTTCTTT. The chain couples TRBV5-1 to TRBJ1-1; D remains unclear. Trimming removed 6 bases from V and 0 bases from J, with 15 bases in between. The V gene's germline CDR1 is SGHRS and CDR2 YFSETQ. The CDR3 totals 15 residues.